These 7 T cell receptor beta chains share one sample of origin, sequenced in a study of cytomegalovirus exposure and HLA in healthy donors. The PCR made use of 60 Vbeta and 13 Jbeta primers. Profiled with immunoSEQ multiplex PCR; TCRdb holds only in-frame clones, not every one. In the table there are over 65,000 clones, roughly 83% of which are singletons. Source material: PBMCs. The receptors derive from a woman between 40 and 55 years old in good health and CMV-seropositive.

The genes are TRBV11-3 and TRBJ2-3, with 7 bases lining up with TRBD1. The trim removed 4 bases at V and 1 base at J, leaving 5 bases unmatched. Germline-derived CDR1 and CDR2 are SGHNT and YENEEA. The CDR3 is 15 residues long. The CDR3 is CASSSAGTGTDTQYF. CDR3 DNA: TGTGCCAGCAGCTCAGCCGGGACAGGCACAGATACGCAGTATTTT.

Here the CDR3 DNA reads TGTGCCAGCAGCTTGGGAGTACTATCGGGACAGGGGATAGGCTACACCTTC. Translation: CASSLGVLSGQGIGYTF. The V call is TRBV5-6, the J call TRBJ1-2; 10 bases agree with TRBD1. The germline V gene encodes CDR1 SGHDT and CDR2 YYEEEE. Trimming cost V 0 bases and J 8 bases; bases outside gene matches: 13. The CDR3 runs to 17 residues. Full variable domain (remainder filled in from reference TRBV5-6 and TRBJ1-2): DAGVTQSPTHLIKTRGQQVTLRCSPKSGHDTVSWYQQALGQGPQFIFQYYEEEERQRGNFPDRFSGHQFPNYSSELNVNALLLGDSALYLCASSLGVLSGQGIGYTFGSGTRLTVV.

The chain recombines TRBV9 with TRBJ1-1; D may be TRBD1 (6 bases). The CDR3 sequence is 16 residues long. Germline-derived CDR1 and CDR2 are SGDLS and YYNGEE. The V end lost 5 bases, the J end lost 5 bases, and 22 bases lay between the germline ends. In nucleotides, the CDR3 is TGTGCCAGCAGTATCTCCCGGGACACCGGCGGAACTGAAGCTTTCTTT. Its translation is CASSISRDTGGTEAFF.

V is TRBV7-9 and J is TRBJ1-4; 7 bases agree with TRBD1. The V gene's germline CDR1 is SEHNR and CDR2 FQNEAQ (reference sequence). The CDR3 has 16 amino acids. V was pared by 5 bases and J by 0 bases, with 6 bases of the junction left unmatched. DNA of the CDR3: TGTGCCAGCAGCACTTTTACAGGGGCAACTAATGAAAAACTGTTTTTT. Translated, it gives CASSTFTGATNEKLFF. The whole variable domain, remainder taken from reference TRBV7-9 and TRBJ1-4, is DTGVSQNPRHKITKRGQNVTFRCDPISEHNRLYWYRQTLGQGPEFLTYFQNEAQLEKSRLLSDRFSAERPKGSFSTLEIQRTEQGDSAMYLCASSTFTGATNEKLFFGSGTQLSVL.

This rearrangement joins TRBV5-8 to TRBJ1-2; D not certain. Deletions cut 1 base from V and 4 bases from J, with 11 bases between. Looked up from germline, CDR1 is SGHTS and CDR2 is YDEGEE. The CDR3 runs to 14 residues. The CDR3 reads CASSLPGFLYGYTF. CDR3 nucleotides: TGTGCCAGCAGCTTGCCGGGTTTCCTCTATGGCTACACCTTC. Complete variable domain (other parts from reference TRBV5-8 and TRBJ1-2): EAGVTQSPTHLIKTRGQQATLRCSPISGHTSVYWYQQALGLGLQFLLWYDEGEERNRGNFPPRFSGRQFPNYSSELNVNALELEDSALYLCASSLPGFLYGYTFGSGTRLTVV.

This clone is a singleton in its sample. The chain recombines TRBV10-3 with TRBJ1-2; D ambiguous. The length of the CDR3 is 12 residues. CDR1 ENHRY and CDR2 SYGVKD come from the germline V gene. The ends were cut back, 2 bases at V and 6 bases at J, with 7 bases in the middle. The CDR3 spells CAISETEDGYTF. The CDR3 DNA reads TGTGCCATCAGTGAGACCGAGGATGGCTACACCTTC.

The CDR3 loop reads CASSPRQGSSYEQYF. Here the CDR3 DNA reads TGTGCCAGCAGCCCACGACAGGGGAGCTCCTACGAGCAGTACTTC. The rearrangement joins TRBV9 to TRBJ2-7; 8 bases fit TRBD1. This CDR3 is 15 amino acids long. V was clipped by 4 bases and J by 0 bases; unmatched bases: 6. Germline assignment: CDR1 SGDLS and CDR2 YYNGEE.